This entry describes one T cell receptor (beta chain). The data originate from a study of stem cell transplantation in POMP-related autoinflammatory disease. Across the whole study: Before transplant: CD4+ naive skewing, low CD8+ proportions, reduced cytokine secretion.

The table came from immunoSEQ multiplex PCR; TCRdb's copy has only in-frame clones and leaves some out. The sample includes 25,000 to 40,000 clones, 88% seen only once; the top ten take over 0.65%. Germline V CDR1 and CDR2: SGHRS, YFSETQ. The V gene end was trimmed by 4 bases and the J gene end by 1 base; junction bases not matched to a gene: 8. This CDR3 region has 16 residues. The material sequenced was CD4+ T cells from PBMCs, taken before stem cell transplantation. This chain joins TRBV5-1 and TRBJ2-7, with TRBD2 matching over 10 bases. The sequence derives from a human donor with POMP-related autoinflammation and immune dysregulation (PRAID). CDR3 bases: TGCGCCAGCAGCAAAGAACCGGGACTAGCGTCCTACGAGCAGTACTTC. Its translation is CASSKEPGLASYEQYF.